Below, 15 T cell receptor beta chains from the same sample are listed, as sequenced in a study of T cells in Graves' hyperthyroidism and ophthalmopathy. From RNA transcripts, TCR beta CDR3 regions were amplified. TCR CDR3 underwent first-round RT-PCR with the HTBI primer set. Via MiXCR, TCRdb re-called the multiplex PCR reads, giving one row per CDR3 protein. The sample lists approximately 690,000 distinct CDR3 sequences, approximately 14% seen once, with roughly an eighth in the top ten. Source material: blood. Receptor source: a woman in her 50s with Graves' ophthalmopathy.

The V gene is TRBV3-1, the J gene TRBJ2-7; TRBD2 aligns across 9 bases. Germline-derived CDR1 and CDR2 are LGHDT and YNNKEL (reference sequence). The CDR3 is made up of 21 amino acids. V gave up 3 bases and J gave up 0 bases; unmatched junction bases: 21. CDR3: CASSHSPVVVAGELISYEQYF. The CDR3 DNA reads TGTGCCAGCAGCCATTCCCCCGTTGTGGTAGCGGGAGAACTCATCTCCTACGAGCAGTACTTC.

A remark on this clonotype: This clone may be a read error of a much larger clone one base away. The chain has TRBV27 and TRBJ2-1; a possible D gene is TRBD2 (5 bases). Germline-derived CDR1 and CDR2 are MNHEY and SMNVEV (reference sequence). This CDR3 has 13 amino acids. The CDR3 here is CASSFRGFNEKFF. The CDR3 DNA follows: TGTGCCAGCAGTTTTCGAGGGTTTAATGAGAAGTTCTTC.

This clonotype was seen ten or more times. The rearrangement uses TRBV12-3 or TRBV12-4 and TRBJ1-1; tentatively, D is TRBD1 (6 bases). The ends were cut back, 7 bases at V and 6 bases at J, with 15 bases in the middle. The CDR3 contains 13 residues. The CDR3 region is CASNSQGRAEAFF. CDR3 nucleotides: TGTGCCAGCAACTCCCAGGGGAGGGCTGAAGCTTTCTTT.

This clonotype was recorded many times. This chain links TRBV2 with TRBJ2-7, with 7 bases identical to TRBD1. Germline V gene data show CDR1 as SNHLY and CDR2 as FYNNEI. Losses at the gene ends were 7 bases for V and 1 base for J; bases not matched to a gene: 4. CDR3 length: 13 residues. CDR3 sequence reads: CASTRQGSYEQYF. The CDR3 DNA is TGTGCCAGCACTCGACAGGGTTCCTACGAGCAGTACTTC.

This rearrangement joins TRBV28 to TRBJ2-1; 8 positions match TRBD2. V shed 8 bases and J 4 bases; nucleotides not matched to a gene: 7. In germline, CDR1 is MDHEN, CDR2 SYDVKM. CDR3 length: 14 residues. The DNA of the CDR3 is TGTGCCAGCGCTGTGGGACTAGTGTACAATGAGCAGTTCTTC. Its translation: CASAVGLVYNEQFF.

This clonotype showed up many times. V usage is TRBV12-3 or TRBV12-4 and J usage is TRBJ1-5; D is perhaps TRBD1 (6 bases). With 5 bases removed from V and 5 bases from J, the gap between germline ends came to 19 bases. The CDR3 loop spans 16 amino acids. The CDR3, as DNA: TGTGCCAGCAGTGCCTTAACAGGGCGGAGGGATCAGCCCCAGCATTTT. Protein product: CASSALTGRRDQPQHF.

The chain combines TRBV2 with TRBJ2-1; 11 positions match TRBD2. The J segment lost 8 bases and the V segment lost 3 bases, leaving 9 bases of the junction unmatched. Germline V gene data show CDR1 as SNHLY and CDR2 as FYNNEI. CDR3 size: 16 residues. This CDR3 is CASSDVSSGRNYEQFF. The CDR3 bases are TGTGCCAGCAGTGACGTCTCTAGCGGGAGGAACTATGAGCAGTTCTTC.

The rearrangement links TRBV5-1 to TRBJ2-3, with 8 bases matching TRBD1. Trimming cost V 4 bases and J 2 bases; bases outside gene matches: 3. This CDR3 has 14 amino acids. CDR1 is SGHRS and CDR2 is YFSETQ in the germline V gene. The CDR3 loop reads CASSRDRLTDTQYF. CDR3 nucleotide sequence: TGCGCCAGCAGCCGGGACAGGCTCACAGATACGCAGTATTTT.

This clonotype was detected only once. No DNA is shown, since the ends of the CDR3 on it are uncertain; the CDR3 is the one TCRdb lists. The J gene is TRBJ2-3, the V gene TRBV24-1; the D segment call TRBD1 is taken from the table without a DNA check. Inclusive of both ends, the CDR3 amounts to 15 amino acids. Germline V gene lookup returns CDR1 KGHDR and CDR2 SFDVKD. CDR3 region: CATSDFAAGTFGEYF.

The table lists this clonotype with a few counts. The rearrangement uses TRBV19 and TRBJ2-3, with 10 positions matching TRBD2. This CDR3 region has 16 residues. V shed 3 bases and J 1 base; nucleotides not matched to a gene: 4. Germline lookup yields CDR1 LNHDA and CDR2 SQIVND (reference sequence). The CDR3 reads CASSIGSGRGTDTQYF. Written as DNA, the CDR3 is TGTGCCAGTAGTATTGGGAGCGGGAGGGGCACAGATACGCAGTATTTT. Full variable domain (outside the CDR3, taken from reference TRBV19 and TRBJ2-3): DGGITQSPKYLFRKEGQNVTLSCEQNLNHDAMYWYRQDPGQGLRLIYYSQIVNDFQKGDIAEGYSVSREKKESFPLTVTSAQKNPTAFYLCASSIGSGRGTDTQYFGPGTRLTVL.

This clonotype came up a few times. The V gene is TRBV6-2 or TRBV6-3, the J gene TRBJ2-7, with a tentative D call TRBD2 (6 bases). Trimming took 4 bases from V and 2 from J, leaving 18 bases between them. Germline V gene sequence: CDR1 MNHEY, CDR2 SVGEGT. CDR3 length: 16 amino acids. CDR3 in DNA: TGTGCCAGCAGTTCACTTCCCGCGGGACGGGCCTACGAGCAGTACTTC. Protein product: CASSSLPAGRAYEQYF.

This clonotype has a count of ten or more. The chain combines TRBV2 with TRBJ2-5; D perhaps matches TRBD2 (6 bases). Trimming took off 7 bases at V and 1 base at J, with 13 bases between the two ends. Looked up from germline, CDR1 is SNHLY and CDR2 is FYNNEI. CDR3 length: 14 amino acids. The CDR3 DNA sequence: TGTGCCAGCAATACGGGGGTGGGCCAAGAGACCCAGTACTTC. It yields the protein CASNTGVGQETQYF.

The genes are TRBV20-1 and TRBJ1-5; 8 positions agree with TRBD1. The germline V gene has CDR1 DFQATT and CDR2 SNEGSKA (reference sequence). CDR3 length: 14 amino acids. V gave up 6 bases and J gave up 0 bases; unmatched junction bases: 4. The CDR3 nucleotides read TGCAGTGCAAACGGACAGGGTAGCAATCAGCCCCAGCATTTT. Translating gives CSANGQGSNQPQHF.

The sample holds many counts of this clonotype. V gene TRBV29-1 combines with J gene TRBJ1-3, with no clear D. CDR1 and CDR2 (germline): SQVTM, ANQGSEA. V lost 6 bases and J 5 bases, leaving 11 bases between the germline ends. There are 12 residues in the CDR3. CDR3 sequence: CSVTSERNTIYF. The CDR3 region has the DNA TGCAGCGTAACATCGGAAAGAAACACCATATATTTT.

This clonotype was seen ten or more times. The V gene is TRBV7-2, the J gene TRBJ2-1; TRBD2 agrees at 12 bases. The CDR3 is made up of 16 amino acids. Trimming removed 3 bases from V and 6 bases from J; junction bases left unmatched: 6. Germline loops: CDR1 SGHTA, CDR2 FQGNSA. This chain's CDR3 is CASSFLAGGPVNEQFF. In DNA, the CDR3 is TGTGCCAGCAGCTTCCTAGCGGGAGGGCCGGTCAATGAGCAGTTCTTC.